A single sample gave rise to the 27 T cell receptor beta chains below, sequenced in a study of shared clonotypes between healthy human individuals. Here immunoSEQ multiplex PCR was the method, and the copy in TCRdb shows in-frame clones only, minus some. The data contain approximately 1.4 million clones, 95% to 99% of them seen just once; the ten biggest clones take up about 0.42%. The sequenced material came from naive CD4+ T cells sorted from blood. Subset of the sample: CD45RA+ positively selected. These TCRs come from a man between 25 and 39 years old in good health.

The chain joins TRBV5-4 to TRBJ2-3; D remains ambiguous. V was pared by 1 base and J by 0 bases, with 12 bases between. The germline V gene encodes CDR1 SGHNT and CDR2 YYREEE (reference sequence). CDR3 length equals 16 residues. Here the CDR3 reads CASSLSPTTSTDTQYF. The CDR3 DNA reads as TGTGCCAGCAGCTTGTCCCCGACGACTAGCACAGATACGCAGTATTTT.

V is TRBV28 and J is TRBJ1-2; perhaps TRBD1 as D (6 bases). CDR3 length: 18 residues. In germline, CDR1 is MDHEN, CDR2 SYDVKM. V was clipped by 3 bases and J by 1 base, with 21 bases between them. CDR3 loop: CASSLGGGGERHNYGYTF. The CDR3 nucleotides are TGTGCCAGCAGTTTGGGCGGAGGGGGAGAGAGGCATAACTATGGCTACACCTTC.

The J gene is TRBJ2-6, the V gene TRBV5-1; TRBD1 matches 9 bases. This CDR3 is 18 amino acids long. J gave up 0 bases and V 4 bases, and 8 bases lay outside the gene matches. In germline, CDR1 is SGHRS, CDR2 YFSETQ. The CDR3 sequence is CASSRTGTGNSGANVLTF. The CDR3 bases are TGCGCCAGCAGCCGGACCGGGACAGGGAACTCTGGGGCCAACGTCCTGACTTTC.

The gene calls are TRBV7-9 and TRBJ2-3; TRBD1 agrees at 11 bases. The CDR3 length is 17 residues. V dropped 2 bases and J dropped 4; count of bases not matched to a gene: 8. Germline loops: CDR1 SEHNR, CDR2 FQNEAQ (reference sequence). The CDR3 DNA reads TGTGCCAGCAGCTTATCGGGACAGGGGGTTCTTTCAGATACGCAGTATTTT. Amino acid sequence: CASSLSGQGVLSDTQYF.

The J gene is TRBJ2-6, the V gene TRBV7-8; TRBD1 agrees at 8 bases. V shed 2 bases, J shed 4 bases, and the junction held 16 bases outside the gene matches. The V gene's germline CDR1 is SGHVS and CDR2 FQNEAQ. This CDR3 has 20 amino acids. Here the CDR3 DNA reads TGTGCCAGCAGCTTATTGGTACTAAGACAGGGGACGTCCGGGGCCAACGTCCTGACTTTC. Translating gives CASSLLVLRQGTSGANVLTF.

The chain carries TRBV5-1 and TRBJ2-5; no firm D call. CDR1 is SGHRS and CDR2 is YFSETQ in the germline V gene. V was cut by 3 bases and J by 4 bases, with 4 bases left in between. The length of the CDR3 is 11 residues. This CDR3 is CASSYRETQYF. For the CDR3, the DNA is TGCGCCAGCAGCTACCGAGAGACCCAGTACTTC.

The chain is built from TRBV5-1 and TRBJ2-5; 7 positions agree with TRBD2. From germline, CDR1 is SGHRS and CDR2 YFSETQ. V lost 0 bases and J lost 2; bases outside the gene matches: 4. This CDR3 is built from 15 residues. CDR3 loop: CASSLVVSGQETQYF. The CDR3 DNA reads as TGCGCCAGCAGCTTGGTGGTTAGCGGGCAAGAGACCCAGTACTTC.

On this clone: This sample also contains other DNA sequences that code for the same CDR3. This sequence joins TRBV18 and TRBJ2-7, with D possibly TRBD1 on 5 matching bases. Trimming left V 2 bases short and J 7 bases short, with 9 bases between. CDR1 and CDR2 (germline): KGHSH, LQKENI. There are 12 residues in the CDR3. The CDR3 reads CASSPGAREQYF. CDR3 coding DNA: TGTGCCAGCTCACCAGGGGCCCGGGAGCAGTACTTC.

A single count supports this clone. This chain joins TRBV29-1 and TRBJ2-3; 7 nucleotides match TRBD1. CDR3 size: 14 residues. CDR1 is SQVTM and CDR2 is ANQGSEA in the germline V gene. The J segment lost 1 base and the V segment lost 8 bases, leaving 9 bases of the junction unmatched. The CDR3 spells CSIKGATRTDTQYF. CDR3 in DNA: TGCAGCATCAAGGGGGCGACTCGCACAGATACGCAGTATTTT.

V usage is TRBV27 and J usage is TRBJ1-1, with TRBD1 identical over 8 bases. Germline V gives CDR1 MNHEY, CDR2 SMNVEV (reference sequence). Trimming cost V 0 bases and J 4 bases; bases outside gene matches: 4. The CDR3 is 15 amino acids. This CDR3 is CASSLSTGVGTEAFF. CDR3 DNA sequence: TGTGCCAGCAGTTTATCGACAGGGGTGGGCACTGAAGCTTTCTTT.

The chain is built from TRBV10-1 and TRBJ2-1; TRBD2 agrees at 10 bases. Unmatched junction bases numbered 9, after V lost 2 bases and J lost 8 bases. In germline, CDR1 is WNHNN, CDR2 SYGVQD (reference sequence). The CDR3 extends over 16 amino acids. The CDR3 reads CASSEGLAGDSDEQFF. In DNA form, the CDR3 reads TGCGCCAGCAGTGAGGGGCTAGCGGGAGATTCGGATGAGCAGTTCTTC.

This clone was counted a single time. The chain joins TRBV28 to TRBJ2-7, with 8 bases identical to TRBD1. The CDR3 sequence is 17 residues long. V lost 8 bases to trimming and J lost 5 bases; unmatched junction nucleotides: 20. The germline gives CDR1 MDHEN, CDR2 SYDVKM. The CDR3 here is CASYTMWDRRLANEQYF. As DNA, the CDR3 is TGTGCCAGCTACACCATGTGGGACAGGCGTCTAGCGAACGAGCAGTACTTC.

The chain joins TRBV10-1 to TRBJ2-7, with TRBD2 matching 11 bases. Trimming at V came to 0 bases and at J to 2 bases, leaving 6 bases not matched to a gene. Germline values: CDR1 WNHNN, CDR2 SYGVQD (reference sequence). The CDR3 consists of 17 residues. CDR3 nucleotides: TGCGCCAGCAGTGAGTCGACGGGGACTAGCGGCACCTACGAGCAGTACTTC. Its protein product is CASSESTGTSGTYEQYF.

The DNA of the CDR3 is TGTGCCAGCAGGAGGCCCAGACAGGGTTATAGCTACACCTTC. As protein: CASRRPRQGYSYTF. V and J are TRBV6-1 and TRBJ1-2, with TRBD1 identical over 7 bases. This CDR3 has 14 residues. The germline V gene has CDR1 MNHNS and CDR2 SASEGT. V trimming: 6 bases; J trimming: 9 bases; junction bases outside the gene matches: 13.

The J gene is TRBJ1-2, the V gene TRBV10-3; D may be TRBD1 (6 bases). From germline, CDR1 is ENHRY and CDR2 SYGVKD. V was cut by 2 bases and J by 8 bases, with 15 bases left in between. The CDR3 is 14 residues long. The CDR3 loop reads CAISEATGFGGYTF. CDR3 DNA: TGTGCCATCAGTGAGGCCACAGGGTTCGGAGGCTACACCTTC.

V gene TRBV7-2 combines with J gene TRBJ1-1, with D possibly being TRBD1 (6 bases). Trimming shortened V by 5 bases and J by 1 base, and 11 bases separated the two germline ends. CDR3 length equals 14 residues. Germline V gene sequence: CDR1 SGHTA, CDR2 FQGNSA. As DNA, the CDR3 is TGTGCCAGCAGCCCGGGACACGGGAACACTGAAGCTTTCTTT. This translates into CASSPGHGNTEAFF.

The chain couples TRBV11-2 to TRBJ1-1; TRBD1 matches 9 bases. V lost 5 bases and J lost 1; bases outside the gene matches: 5. Germline V gives CDR1 SGHAT, CDR2 FQNNGV. The CDR3 covers 15 residues. The CDR3 nucleotides read TGTGCCAGCAGCCCGGGGACAGGGCCGAACACTGAAGCTTTCTTT. It encodes CASSPGTGPNTEAFF.

The J gene is TRBJ2-2, the V gene TRBV7-9; D may match TRBD1 or TRBD2 (7 bases each). CDR1 is SEHNR and CDR2 is FQNEAQ in the germline V gene (reference sequence). The CDR3 sequence is 16 residues long. V shed 5 bases and J shed 1 base, with 14 bases lying between them. The CDR3 region has the DNA TGTGCCAGCAGCACCCAGGGGGGGCTGAACACCGGGGAGCTGTTTTTT. Translating it yields CASSTQGGLNTGELFF.

This clone was observed a few times. The genes are TRBV11-2 and TRBJ1-2; the D is unclear. This CDR3 is built from 12 residues. V was clipped by 4 bases and J by 8 bases, with 11 bases between them. Germline assignment: CDR1 SGHAT and CDR2 FQNNGV. CDR3 sequence (DNA): TGTGCCAGCAGCTCCCCTGCGCGCGGCTACACCTTC. Amino acid sequence: CASSSPARGYTF.

This clone was recorded once. V is TRBV6-1 and J is TRBJ2-7, with a possible D match to TRBD1 (5 bases). Germline values: CDR1 MNHNS, CDR2 SASEGT. The V gene lost 3 bases and the J gene lost 6 bases, with 15 bases spanning the gap. The CDR3 is made up of 14 amino acids. This chain's CDR3 is CASSDYRPLAEQYF. The CDR3 DNA sequence: TGTGCCAGCAGTGATTACAGGCCCCTCGCCGAGCAGTACTTC.

The J gene is TRBJ1-1, the V gene TRBV6-1; D gene unclear. Trimming pared 2 bases from V and 4 bases from J, leaving 14 bases between. Germline CDR1 MNHNS, CDR2 SASEGT. The CDR3 is 15 amino acids. This chain's CDR3 is CASSEMRIVRTEAFF. The CDR3 region has the DNA TGTGCCAGCAGTGAAATGCGTATAGTTCGCACTGAAGCTTTCTTT.

With regard to this clone: This CDR3 is also generated by other DNA sequences in the sample. V and J are TRBV18 and TRBJ1-1; D perhaps matches TRBD1 (6 bases). The CDR3 totals 13 residues. CDR1 is KGHSH and CDR2 is LQKENI in the germline V gene. V lost 3 bases to trimming and J lost 4 bases, with 9 bases between them. The CDR3 coding sequence is TGTGCCAGCTCACCTAAGGGGGGCACTGAAGCTTTCTTT. It encodes CASSPKGGTEAFF.

This rearrangement joins TRBV19 to TRBJ2-1; D is unclear. Deletions cut 4 bases from V and 0 bases from J, with 10 bases between. Germline values: CDR1 LNHDA, CDR2 SQIVND (reference sequence). This CDR3 contains 15 residues. In nucleotides, the CDR3 is TGTGCCAGTAGTACACATTCCAGCTCCTACAATGAGCAGTTCTTC. This encodes CASSTHSSSYNEQFF.

The rearrangement joins TRBV4-2 to TRBJ1-2; D call uncertain. The CDR3 runs to 15 residues. Germline CDR1 and CDR2: LGHNA and YNFKEQ. V gave up 3 bases and J gave up 8 bases, with 19 bases separating them. The CDR3 reads CASSHAGGGMPGYTF. The CDR3 DNA reads as TGTGCCAGCAGCCATGCAGGTGGCGGCATGCCAGGCTACACCTTC.

The V and J genes are TRBV12-5 and TRBJ2-2; TRBD2 agrees at 10 bases. J gave up 7 bases and V 0 bases, and 5 bases lay outside the gene matches. The CDR3 contains 16 residues. Per germline, CDR1 LGHNT and CDR2 FRNRAP. CDR3 sequence reads: CASGLVGTSAGGELFF. The CDR3 nucleotides read TGTGCTAGTGGTTTGGTGGGGACTAGCGCAGGCGGGGAGCTGTTTTTT.

For this clone: In the same sample, other DNA sequences code for this CDR3. V is TRBV5-1 and J is TRBJ2-1, with 11 bases identical to TRBD2. Germline V lookup: CDR1 SGHRS, CDR2 YFSETQ. The CDR3 consists of 14 residues. With 4 bases clipped from V and 6 bases from J, the junction kept 3 bases outside the gene matches. The DNA for the CDR3 is TGCGCCAGCAGCCTCGGGACTAGCGGCAATGAGCAGTTCTTC. Residues: CASSLGTSGNEQFF.

A word on this clone: The identical CDR3 is also encoded by other nucleotide sequences in the sample. This chain joins TRBV5-1 and TRBJ2-7; D may be TRBD2 (5 bases). The CDR3 is 14 amino acids. Germline lookup yields CDR1 SGHRS and CDR2 YFSETQ. The V end was cut by 4 bases, the J end by 3 bases, with 14 bases between. CDR3 loop: CASSPSGDLYEQYF. For the CDR3, the DNA is TGCGCCAGCAGCCCATCCGGGGATCTCTACGAGCAGTACTTC.